Listed below are T cell receptor beta chains from one sample, sequenced in a study of cytomegalovirus exposure and HLA in healthy donors. Assay: immunoSEQ multiplex PCR; the TCRdb copy retains only in-frame clones and omits some. The profile shows 85,000 to 100,000 clones, around nine tenths of them singletons. The sample comprised PBMCs. These receptors were taken from a young man in good health and CMV-seropositive. The CDR3 runs from the conserved cysteine through the conserved F or W. D genes are given only for firm matches. Clone size is shown for a subset of rows, as once, few, many or a class of expanded clone.

V: TRBV7-6
J: TRBJ2-1
size: -
D: -
CDR3: CASSLGVQGNEQFF
DNA: TGTGCCAGCAGCTTAGGTGTACAGGGTAATGAGCAGTTCTTC

V: TRBV9
J: TRBJ1-2
size: once
D: -
CDR3: CASSVRPATNYGYTF
DNA: TGTGCCAGCAGCGTGAGGCCGGCTACTAACTATGGCTACACCTTC

V: TRBV11-2
J: TRBJ1-1
size: once
D: -
CDR3: CASSLVRGSNTEAFF
DNA: TGTGCCAGCAGCTTAGTCCGGGGTTCTAACACTGAAGCTTTCTTT

V: TRBV10-1
J: TRBJ2-2
size: few
D: TRBD2
CDR3: CASSPGGENTGELFF
DNA: TGCGCCAGCAGCCCGGGGGGGGAGAACACCGGGGAGCTGTTTTTT

V: TRBV5-1
J: TRBJ2-3
size: few
D: TRBD1
CDR3: CASSFSGQGVDTQYF
DNA: TGCGCCAGCAGCTTTTCGGGACAGGGCGTCGATACGCAGTATTTT

V: TRBV6-1
J: TRBJ2-2
size: -
D: TRBD2
CDR3: CASSGLAPNTGELFF
DNA: TGTGCCAGCAGTGGACTAGCGCCTAACACCGGGGAGCTGTTTTTT

V: TRBV2
J: TRBJ1-3
size: -
D: -
CDR3: CASTLGGARATPSGNTIYF
DNA: TGTGCCAGCACTTTGGGTGGGGCACGGGCCACCCCCTCTGGAAACACCATATATTTT

V: TRBV28
J: TRBJ2-7
size: -
D: TRBD1
CDR3: CASDYKRDRAVLDYEQYF
DNA: TGTGCCAGCGACTATAAAAGGGACAGGGCGGTTCTGGACTACGAGCAGTACTTC

V: TRBV5-1
J: TRBJ2-7
size: -
D: TRBD2
CDR3: CASSKNSGLSYEQYF
DNA: TGCGCCAGCAGCAAGAATAGCGGGCTCTCCTACGAGCAGTACTTC

V: TRBV7-9
J: TRBJ2-6
size: -
D: -
CDR3: CASSFGGGRGANVLTF
DNA: TGTGCCAGCAGCTTTGGGGGGGGGCGTGGGGCCAACGTCCTGACTTTC

V: TRBV6-1
J: TRBJ2-7
size: once
D: TRBD1
CDR3: CASKTRQGYEQYF
DNA: TGTGCCAGCAAGACAAGACAGGGCTACGAGCAGTACTTC

V: TRBV7-2
J: TRBJ2-5
size: -
D: -
CDR3: CASSLDSGQGTQYF
DNA: TGTGCCAGCAGCTTAGATTCAGGGCAGGGGACCCAGTACTTC

V: TRBV19
J: TRBJ2-7
size: -
D: -
CDR3: CASSSGGNSYEQYF
DNA: TGTGCCAGTAGTAGTGGGGGGAACAGCTACGAGCAGTACTTC

V: TRBV5-1
J: TRBJ2-7
size: -
D: -
CDR3: CASSLAGGSSYEQYF
DNA: TGCGCCAGCAGCTTGGCCGGCGGTAGCTCCTACGAGCAGTACTTC

V: TRBV28
J: TRBJ2-2
size: -
D: TRBD2
CDR3: CASSFLASGTRARDTGELFF
DNA: TGTGCCAGCAGTTTTTTGGCTAGCGGGACCCGCGCACGGGACACCGGGGAGCTGTTTTTT

V: TRBV7-6
J: TRBJ1-4
size: -
D: -
CDR3: CASSPREEKLFF
DNA: TGTGCCAGCAGCCCGCGGGAGGAAAAACTGTTTTTT

V: TRBV19
J: TRBJ1-4
size: -
D: TRBD1
CDR3: CATGDRVHEKLFF
DNA: TGTGCCACCGGGGACAGGGTACATGAAAAACTGTTTTTT

V: TRBV6-5
J: TRBJ2-7
size: -
D: -
CDR3: CASRPAASAEQYF
DNA: TGTGCCAGCAGACCAGCGGCCTCCGCCGAGCAGTACTTC

V: TRBV30
J: TRBJ2-1
size: -
D: TRBD1
CDR3: CAWSVLRTGGNYLIGEQFF
DNA: TGTGCCTGGAGTGTTCTGCGGACAGGGGGCAATTATTTGATCGGTGAGCAGTTCTTC

V: TRBV6-1
J: TRBJ2-3
size: -
D: -
CDR3: CASSDGKQGFADTQYF
DNA: TGTGCCAGCAGTGACGGGAAACAGGGTTTCGCAGATACGCAGTATTTT

V: TRBV28
J: TRBJ1-1
size: -
D: -
CDR3: CASSSPSFPQGRNTEAFF
DNA: TGTGCCAGCAGTTCACCTTCTTTCCCACAGGGCAGGAACACTGAAGCTTTCTTT

V: TRBV6-5
J: TRBJ2-1
size: -
D: TRBD2
CDR3: CASSYRAGEGWEQFF
DNA: TGTGCCAGCAGTTACCGCGCGGGAGAAGGCTGGGAGCAGTTCTTC

V: TRBV30
J: TRBJ2-7
size: -
D: -
CDR3: CAWSVLGGREQYF
DNA: TGTGCCTGGAGTGTACTGGGGGGGCGAGAGCAGTACTTC

V: TRBV2
J: TRBJ2-1
size: -
D: -
CDR3: CASSQIAETRVEQFF
DNA: TGTGCCAGCAGCCAAATAGCGGAGACCCGGGTTGAGCAGTTCTTC

V: TRBV5-4
J: TRBJ1-2
size: -
D: -
CDR3: CASSTDTLYTF
DNA: TGTGCCAGCAGCACTGACACCCTCTACACCTTC

V: TRBV28
J: TRBJ1-5
size: -
D: -
CDR3: CASSFTPFVQYRHF
DNA: TGTGCCAGCAGTTTTACACCCTTCGTCCAATATCGGCATTTT

V: TRBV18
J: TRBJ1-2
size: -
D: TRBD1
CDR3: CASSPMPGQGAGGYTF
DNA: TGTGCCAGCTCACCGATGCCGGGACAGGGGGCCGGTGGCTACACCTTC

V: TRBV28
J: TRBJ2-7
size: -
D: -
CDR3: CASTPPRAYEQYF
DNA: TGTGCCAGCACACCGCCCCGGGCCTACGAGCAGTACTTC

V: TRBV7-9
J: TRBJ2-2
size: -
D: -
CDR3: CASSRRREDTGELFF
DNA: TGTGCCAGCAGCCGCCGCAGGGAAGACACCGGGGAGCTGTTTTTT

V: TRBV28
J: TRBJ2-1
size: -
D: TRBD2
CDR3: CASSPTPGTSHLRYNEQFF
DNA: TGTGCCAGCAGTCCCACCCCCGGGACTAGCCATCTCCGCTACAATGAGCAGTTCTTC

V: TRBV2
J: TRBJ2-7
size: -
D: TRBD1
CDR3: CASSEEGQGIEQYF
DNA: TGTGCCAGCAGTGAAGAGGGACAGGGTATCGAGCAGTACTTC

V: TRBV5-4
J: TRBJ2-5
size: -
D: TRBD1
CDR3: CASSGTGQETQYF
DNA: TGTGCCAGCAGCGGGACAGGACAAGAGACCCAGTACTTC

V: TRBV19
J: TRBJ2-7
size: -
D: -
CDR3: CASSNRRQPYEQYF
DNA: TGTGCCAGTAGCAACCGGCGACAGCCCTACGAGCAGTACTTC

V: TRBV7-9
J: TRBJ2-1
size: -
D: TRBD2
CDR3: CAPMAASGYNEQFF
DNA: TGTGCACCCATGGCGGCTAGCGGGTACAATGAGCAGTTCTTC

V: TRBV20-1
J: TRBJ2-7
size: -
D: TRBD1
CDR3: CSRQGIGEQYF
DNA: TGCAGTAGACAGGGGATCGGCGAGCAGTACTTC

V: TRBV10-3
J: TRBJ2-5
size: -
D: -
CDR3: CAISEPPGAKFWTQYF
DNA: TGTGCCATCAGTGAGCCCCCCGGAGCCAAGTTTTGGACCCAGTACTTC

V: TRBV29-1
J: TRBJ2-1
size: -
D: TRBD1
CDR3: CSSERQGQNEQFF
DNA: TGCAGCTCGGAAAGACAGGGTCAGAATGAGCAGTTCTTC

V: TRBV28
J: TRBJ1-1
size: -
D: TRBD1
CDR3: CASSTGQLNTEAFF
DNA: TGTGCCAGCAGTACGGGACAGTTGAACACTGAAGCTTTCTTT

V: TRBV14
J: TRBJ1-3
size: once
D: -
CDR3: CASSQIGGGNTIYF
DNA: TGTGCCAGCAGCCAAATTGGAGGTGGAAACACCATATATTTT

V: TRBV27
J: TRBJ1-5
size: -
D: -
CDR3: CASSPDSVNQPQHF
DNA: TGTGCCAGCAGCCCCGACTCAGTTAATCAGCCCCAGCATTTT

V: TRBV5-4
J: TRBJ2-2
size: once
D: -
CDR3: CASSLGGGARVRTGELFF
DNA: TGTGCCAGCAGCTTGGGCGGGGGCGCGCGGGTACGCACCGGGGAGCTGTTTTTT

V: TRBV30
J: TRBJ1-2
size: -
D: TRBD1
CDR3: CAWSRDRAKRGYTF
DNA: TGTGCCTGGAGCCGGGACAGGGCGAAAAGGGGCTACACCTTC

V: TRBV27
J: TRBJ2-3
size: few
D: -
CDR3: CASTSEGDTQYF
DNA: TGTGCCAGCACCTCCGAGGGCGATACGCAGTATTTT

V: TRBV2
J: TRBJ2-1
size: -
D: TRBD2
CDR3: CASSAFSGNQRYNEQFF
DNA: TGTGCCAGCAGCGCCTTTAGCGGGAATCAACGCTACAATGAGCAGTTCTTC

V: TRBV10-3
J: TRBJ1-1
size: few
D: -
CDR3: CAISEFHSRGYTEAFF
DNA: TGTGCCATCAGTGAGTTTCACAGTCGGGGGTACACTGAAGCTTTCTTT